This TCR beta chain is from a study of blood T cell repertoires in COVID-19. At the level of the study: Acute and convalescent COVID-19 samples came from the United States, Italy and Spain. PBMCs, B-cell-depleted T cells, or T cells were the source of the cDNA or gDNA that made up the material.

Ages ranged from about 18 to 89 years, with residence in approximately 23 US areas. The authors' processing: How many nucleated cells were present was estimated from reference gene primer amplification. Sequencing was performed with immunoSEQ multiplex PCR; in TCRdb, only in-frame clones are kept and a portion is missing. V, J and clone size derive from that table, while D and trimming were established from the DNA sequence. This sample has some 210,000 clones, with under 90% found just once. CDR3 size: 17 residues. CDR1 is SEHNR and CDR2 is FQNEAQ in the germline V gene (reference sequence). V lost 2 bases to trimming and J lost 2 bases, with 13 bases between them.

The sequenced sample was PBMCs or T cells enriched from blood (not recorded which). The receptor comes from a woman aged 50 to 65 with acute COVID-19. The genes are TRBV7-9 and TRBJ2-6; the D gene is possibly TRBD1 (5 bases). CDR3 residues: CASSLSSSRAGANVLTF. The CDR3 DNA sequence: TGTGCCAGCAGCTTAAGCAGTTCCAGGGCTGGGGCCAACGTCCTGACTTTC.